This entry concerns a single TCR beta chain. Its specificity is not known. The data are from a study of cytomegalovirus exposure and HLA in healthy donors. The CDR3 consists of 12 residues. Trimming stripped 2 bases from V and 5 bases from J, with 7 bases between. Germline assignment: CDR1 SGHRS and CDR2 YFSETQ. Libraries were prepared by immunoSEQ multiplex PCR; TCRdb keeps only in-frame clonotypes and omits some of them. The top ten clones hold over 1% of a sample with about 330,000 clones, 87% of them seen once. General study points: According to the study, approximately 150 TCR beta chains were cytomegalovirus-associated. Generally TCR sequences proved uncommon, though certain public TCRs appeared in numerous donors.

Sequenced sample: PBMCs. The rearrangement joins TRBV5-1 to TRBJ2-5; D is ambiguous. The clonotype originates from a woman in her thirties in good health and CMV-seropositive. The CDR3 here is CASSFVRETQYF. In DNA form, the CDR3 reads TGCGCCAGCAGCTTCGTGAGGGAGACCCAGTACTTC.